The 2 T cell receptor beta chains given below trace back to one sample, sequenced in a study of HIV-infected patients and healthy controls. Roughly three months, about 14 weeks, into antiretroviral therapy, follow-up blood was collected. The repertoire came from unfractionated whole blood and reflected all unsorted peripheral T cells. About 480 ng RNA was reverse transcribed with alpha and beta constant-region primers. Each of the alpha and beta chains got its own library through chain-specific third strand synthesis with indices. TCRdb passed the 5' RACE reads through MiXCR, listing each CDR3 protein once. Of about 14,000 distinct CDR3 sequences listed, about 12% are singletons. This material consisted of blood, taken during antiretroviral therapy. All receptors derive from an adult with HIV infection. The donor label of this sample is uncertain.

This clonotype was observed many times. This chain connects TRBV12-3 or TRBV12-4 to TRBJ2-7; 12 bases are shared with TRBD2. V trimming: 7 bases; J trimming: 6 bases; junction bases outside the gene matches: 7. CDR3 size: 14 residues. The CDR3 DNA reads TGTGCCAGCACCTCACTAGCGGGAGGTAGCGAGCAGTACTTC. Protein product: CASTSLAGGSEQYF.

This clonotype has at least ten counts. The rearrangement joins TRBV5-1 to TRBJ2-3; weak D call: TRBD1 (5 bases). The CDR3 is 15 amino acids. V lost 2 bases and J 6 bases, leaving 16 bases between the germline ends. CDR1 and CDR2 from the germline V gene are SGHRS and YFSETQ. The CDR3 nucleotides read TGCGCCAGCAGCTTCCAGGCAGGGTTTTGGGATACGCAGTATTTT. Residues: CASSFQAGFWDTQYF.